These T cell receptor beta chains were read from a single sample in a study of T-cell memory formation after mild COVID-19. MiXCR was run by TCRdb on the 5' RACE reads, yielding one entry per CDR3 protein. The table shows roughly 560,000 distinct CDR3 sequences, with about a fifth occurring only once. Material for sequencing was PBMCs or a T cell subset sorted from them (not recorded which). Every receptor here comes from an adult woman who had mild COVID-19 (a few samples of this study predate the infection). Cell type and time point are not known. The CDR3 runs from the conserved cysteine through the conserved F or W.

>TRBJ2-7|TRBV18
CASSPPGTGLYEQYF
>TRBJ2-5|TRBV20-1
CSARAGLAEKETQYF
>TRBJ2-3|TRBV30
CAWSVRRADTQYF
>TRBJ2-7|TRBV11-1
CASSSARHSYEQYF
>TRBJ2-3|TRBV29-1
CSVGRAVTDTQYF
>TRBJ2-1|TRBV2
CASSEPETGTSYNEQFF
>TRBJ1-4|TRBV5-1
CASSRGQPNGNEKLFF
>TRBJ2-7|TRBV2
CASSAEEGLEQYF
>TRBJ2-3|TRBV4-1
CASSQKQGTDTQYF
>TRBJ1-2|TRBV12-3/TRBV12-4
CASSPPRGAANYGYTF
>TRBJ2-1|TRBV2
CASSSPSGEYNEQFF
>TRBJ1-2|TRBV27
CASSFGDGGAGYTF
>TRBJ2-3|TRBV20-1
CSAGATDTQYF
>TRBJ2-1|TRBV5-1
CASYRDRVSDEQFF
>TRBJ1-1|TRBV9
CASSGEDKGVTEAFF
>TRBJ2-5|TRBV20-1
CSARDGRETQYF
>TRBJ2-7|TRBV7-7
CASSPGQGAFEQYF
>TRBJ2-1|TRBV19
CASQTLAGDEYNEQFF
>TRBJ2-7|TRBV23-1
CASRQTGTGGYEQYF
>TRBJ1-1|TRBV3-1
CASSQGVGGTEAFF
>TRBJ2-7|TRBV4-1
CASSQVLSPLRGSTYEQYF
>TRBJ2-7|TRBV20-1
CSASLHEAGAWNEQYF
>TRBJ2-3|TRBV23-1
CATTSWVGEADTQYF
>TRBJ2-6|TRBV27
CASRQTGTPVGVLTF
>TRBJ2-7|TRBV7-9
CASSPAAGSYEQYF
>TRBJ2-7|TRBV20-1
CSARGAAGGPEEQYF
>TRBJ2-1|TRBV7-9
CASSPGLAARTEQFF
>TRBJ2-7|TRBV20-1
CSASGAGDEQYF
>TRBJ2-7|TRBV7-2
CASSLDTLTSSYEQYF
>TRBJ1-1|TRBV4-1
CASSPGTVATEAFF
>TRBJ2-2|TRBV5-1
CASSPSAGVEAGELFF
>TRBJ2-1|TRBV14
CASSQFSENEQFF
>TRBJ2-1|TRBV5-1
CASSSQVVGNEQFF
>TRBJ2-7|TRBV29-1
CSALVAGEGYEQYF
>TRBJ1-2|TRBV18
CASSPDRGSGYTF
>TRBJ1-2|TRBV5-1
CASSFPGQGLYGYTF
>TRBJ2-5|TRBV7-7
CASTPTGVETQYF
>TRBJ1-1|TRBV20-1
CSGQVGNTEAFF
>TRBJ1-1|TRBV18
CASSLQGGGPTTYTEAFF
>TRBJ1-1|TRBV2
CASSLWRDGQQF
>TRBJ1-1|TRBV6-5
CASNQGSAGTEAFF
>TRBJ1-2|TRBV7-9
CASSLAPKQGSGYTF
>TRBJ1-1|TRBV5-4
CASRRDPGQFLPGTEAFF
>TRBJ1-2|TRBV18
CASSPSVVRGRSYGYTF
>TRBJ2-3|TRBV18
CASSPPVASVRSSTDTQYF
>TRBJ2-1|TRBV29-1
CSVVFYNEQFF